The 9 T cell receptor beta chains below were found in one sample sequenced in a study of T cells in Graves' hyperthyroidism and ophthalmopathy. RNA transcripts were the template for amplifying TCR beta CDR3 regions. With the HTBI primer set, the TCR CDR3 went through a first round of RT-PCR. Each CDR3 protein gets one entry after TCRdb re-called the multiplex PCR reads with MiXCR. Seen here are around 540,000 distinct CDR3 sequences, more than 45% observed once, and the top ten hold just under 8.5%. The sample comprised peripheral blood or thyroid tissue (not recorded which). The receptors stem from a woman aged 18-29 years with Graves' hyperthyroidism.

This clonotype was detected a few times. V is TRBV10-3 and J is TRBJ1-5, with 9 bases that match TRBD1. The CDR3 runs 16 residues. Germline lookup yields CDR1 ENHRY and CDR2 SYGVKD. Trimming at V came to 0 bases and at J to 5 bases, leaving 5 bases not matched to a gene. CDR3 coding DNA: TGTGCCATCAGTGAGTCCTACAGGGGGCATGATCAGCCCCAGCATTTT. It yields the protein CAISESYRGHDQPQHF.

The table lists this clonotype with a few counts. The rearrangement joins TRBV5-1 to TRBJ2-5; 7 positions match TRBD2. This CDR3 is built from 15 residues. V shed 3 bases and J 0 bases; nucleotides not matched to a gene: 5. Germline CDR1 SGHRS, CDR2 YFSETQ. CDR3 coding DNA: TGCGCCAGCAGCTCGCCGGGACTAAACCAAGAGACCCAGTACTTC. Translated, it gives CASSSPGLNQETQYF.

Here the CDR3 reads CAAGGQRRSRYTF. CDR3 nucleotide sequence: TGTGCCGCAGGGGGACAGAGGCGTTCTCGCTACACCTTC. The J gene is TRBJ1-2, the V gene TRBV7-8; TRBD1 matches 7 bases. The V and J ends lost 11 bases and 9 bases, in that order; junction bases with no gene match: 15. The germline V gene encodes CDR1 SGHVS and CDR2 FQNEAQ. This CDR3 is 13 amino acids long.

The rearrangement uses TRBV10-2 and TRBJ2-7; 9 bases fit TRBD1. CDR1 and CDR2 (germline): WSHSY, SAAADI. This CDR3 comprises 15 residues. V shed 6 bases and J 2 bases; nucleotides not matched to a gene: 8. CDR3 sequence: CASRRDRAETYEQYF. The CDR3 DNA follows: TGCGCCAGCAGACGGGACAGGGCGGAGACCTACGAGCAGTACTTC.

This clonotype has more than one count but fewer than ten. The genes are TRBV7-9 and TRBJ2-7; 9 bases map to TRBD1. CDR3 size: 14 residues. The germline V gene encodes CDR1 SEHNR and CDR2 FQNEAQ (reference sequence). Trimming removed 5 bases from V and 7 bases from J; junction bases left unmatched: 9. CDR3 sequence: CASSQEDRGGEQYF. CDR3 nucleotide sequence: TGTGCCAGCAGCCAAGAGGACAGGGGCGGGGAGCAGTACTTC.

The CDR3 bases are TGTGCCAGCAGTTACTCCCGTAACATGAACACTGAAGCTTTCTTT. Encoded protein: CASSYSRNMNTEAFF. The V call is TRBV6-5, the J call TRBJ1-1, with D uncertain. Germline V gene sequence: CDR1 MNHEY, CDR2 SVGAGI. The CDR3 runs 15 residues. Trimming removed 0 bases from V and 0 bases from J, with 8 bases in between.

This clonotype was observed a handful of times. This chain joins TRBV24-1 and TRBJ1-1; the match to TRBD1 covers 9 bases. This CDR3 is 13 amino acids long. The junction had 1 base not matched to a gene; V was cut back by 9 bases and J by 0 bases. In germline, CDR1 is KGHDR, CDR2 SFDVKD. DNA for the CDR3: TGTGCCACCCGGGACAGGGTGAACACTGAAGCTTTCTTT. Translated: CATRDRVNTEAFF.

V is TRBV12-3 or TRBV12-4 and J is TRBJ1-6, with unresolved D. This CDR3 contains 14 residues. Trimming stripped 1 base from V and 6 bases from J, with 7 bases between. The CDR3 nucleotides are TGTGCCAGCAGTTTAGGGACTTTTAATTCACCCCTCCACTTT. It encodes CASSLGTFNSPLHF.

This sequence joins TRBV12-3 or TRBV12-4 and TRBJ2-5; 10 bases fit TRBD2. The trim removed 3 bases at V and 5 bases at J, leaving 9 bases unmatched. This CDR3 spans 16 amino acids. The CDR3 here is CASSLAGLAWGETQYF. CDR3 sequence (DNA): TGTGCCAGCAGTTTGGCGGGACTAGCGTGGGGTGAGACCCAGTACTTC.